This TCR beta chain was obtained from a study of CD8 T cells in Susac syndrome. With random hexamers, reverse transcription was performed on roughly 0.5 to 1 ug of RNA. Coverage of TCR beta CDR3 amplification by immunoSEQ multiplex PCR extended to 54 Vbeta and 13 Jbeta. MiXCR, run by TCRdb on the immunoSEQ multiplex PCR reads, gives a single entry per CDR3 protein. There are fewer than 250,000 distinct CDR3 sequences in the sample; approximately 93% occur only once, and roughly 0.096% lies in the top ten. The CDR3 has 14 residues. V lost 0 bases and J 2 bases, leaving 7 bases between the germline ends. CDR1 is LGHNA, CDR2 YNFKEQ, per germline. This clonotype occurred once.

The receptor's source is a human donor in good health. Specimen: CD4+ T cells from PBMCs. V and J are TRBV4-2 and TRBJ1-2; no clear D gene. The CDR3 is CASSQETSNYGYTF. DNA of the CDR3: TGTGCCAGCAGCCAAGAAACCAGCAACTATGGCTACACCTTC.